Below, 7 T cell receptor beta chains from the same sample are listed, as sequenced in a study of cytomegalovirus exposure and HLA in healthy donors. Both 60 Vbeta primers and 13 Jbeta primers went into the PCR. Here immunoSEQ multiplex PCR was the method, and the copy in TCRdb shows in-frame clones only, minus some. Seen here are over 150,000 clones, more than 80% observed once, and the top ten hold under 0.8%. Sequencing used PBMCs. These receptors were obtained from a boy between 5 and 17 years old in good health and CMV-seronegative.

The chain recombines TRBV5-1 with TRBJ2-1; TRBD2 is a possible D gene (5 bases). From germline, CDR1 is SGHRS and CDR2 YFSETQ. This CDR3 is built from 15 residues. V gave up 2 bases and J gave up 4 bases, with 13 bases separating them. CDR3 residues: CASSLARGLYNEQFF. The CDR3 nucleotides read TGCGCCAGCAGCTTAGCTCGGGGTTTATACAATGAGCAGTTCTTC.

The rearrangement joins TRBV5-4 to TRBJ2-2; possibly TRBD1 for D (5 bases). V shed 0 bases and J shed 5 bases, with 14 bases lying between them. Per germline, CDR1 SGHNT and CDR2 YYREEE (reference sequence). The CDR3 contains 16 residues. The chain's CDR3 is CASSLGQGPLTGELFF. CDR3 in DNA: TGTGCCAGCAGCTTGGGGCAGGGCCCCCTTACCGGGGAGCTGTTTTTT. Combining the CDR3 with reference TRBV5-4 and TRBJ2-2 gives the whole variable domain ETGVTQSPTHLIKTRGQQVTLRCSSQSGHNTVSWYQQALGQGPQFIFQYYREEENGRGNFPPRFSGLQFPNYSSELNVNALELDDSALYLCASSLGQGPLTGELFFGEGSRLTVL.

The chain has TRBV9 and TRBJ1-5; 8 nucleotides match TRBD1. The CDR3 has 14 residues. Germline V gene data show CDR1 as SGDLS and CDR2 as YYNGEE. V shed 4 bases, J shed 4 bases, and the junction held 4 bases outside the gene matches. CDR3 DNA: TGTGCCAGCAGCTCGGACAGGGAGAATCAGCCCCAGCATTTT. Translating gives CASSSDRENQPQHF.

This clone has just one count. V gene TRBV28 combines with J gene TRBJ2-7; TRBD1 aligns across 12 bases. The CDR3 is 14 residues long. The V and J ends lost 6 bases and 3 bases, in that order; junction bases with no gene match: 3. The germline gives CDR1 MDHEN, CDR2 SYDVKM. The CDR3, as DNA: TGTGCCAGCAGGCGGGACAGGGGGCTCTACGAGCAGTACTTC. Residues: CASRRDRGLYEQYF.

This chain connects TRBV5-6 to TRBJ1-1; D is unresolved. The V gene's germline CDR1 is SGHDT and CDR2 YYEEEE. V gave up 0 bases and J gave up 11 bases, with 11 bases separating them. This CDR3 has 12 amino acids. The CDR3 here is CASSLVSGWAFF. The CDR3 DNA follows: TGTGCCAGCAGCTTGGTTTCAGGTTGGGCTTTCTTT.

Regarding this clone: The junction shows a germline mismatch at one end, possibly a read error. V and J are TRBV4-3 and TRBJ1-6; no definite D call. Per germline, CDR1 LGHNA and CDR2 YSLEER. The CDR3 loop spans 16 amino acids. CDR3 residues: CTSSQDPGSYNSPLHF. The DNA of the CDR3 is TGCACCAGCAGCCAAGACCCGGGATCCTATAATTCACCCCTCCACTTT.

Comments on this clone: Other DNA variants within this sample encode the same CDR3. The chain joins TRBV4-1 to TRBJ2-3; tentative D call: TRBD1 (5 bases). The V end lost 1 base, the J end lost 1 base, and 6 bases lay between the germline ends. There are 14 residues in the CDR3. Germline CDR1 MGHRA, CDR2 YSYEKL. The CDR3 DNA reads as TGCGCCAGCAGCCAAGGCAGGGGCACAGATACGCAGTATTTT. Translating gives CASSQGRGTDTQYF.